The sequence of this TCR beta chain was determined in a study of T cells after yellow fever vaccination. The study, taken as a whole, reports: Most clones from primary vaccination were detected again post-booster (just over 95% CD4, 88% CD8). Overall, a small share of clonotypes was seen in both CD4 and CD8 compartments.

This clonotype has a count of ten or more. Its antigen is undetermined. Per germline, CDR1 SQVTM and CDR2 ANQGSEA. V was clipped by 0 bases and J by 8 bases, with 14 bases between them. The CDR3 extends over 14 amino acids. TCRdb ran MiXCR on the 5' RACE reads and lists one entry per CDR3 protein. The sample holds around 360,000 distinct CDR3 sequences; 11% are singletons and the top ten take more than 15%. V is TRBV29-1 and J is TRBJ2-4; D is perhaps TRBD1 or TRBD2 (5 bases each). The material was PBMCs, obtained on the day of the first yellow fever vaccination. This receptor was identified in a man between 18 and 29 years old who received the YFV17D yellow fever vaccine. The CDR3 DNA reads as TGCAGCGTTGAAGATCCCGGGGCAGTGGACATTCAGTACTTC. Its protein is CSVEDPGAVDIQYF.